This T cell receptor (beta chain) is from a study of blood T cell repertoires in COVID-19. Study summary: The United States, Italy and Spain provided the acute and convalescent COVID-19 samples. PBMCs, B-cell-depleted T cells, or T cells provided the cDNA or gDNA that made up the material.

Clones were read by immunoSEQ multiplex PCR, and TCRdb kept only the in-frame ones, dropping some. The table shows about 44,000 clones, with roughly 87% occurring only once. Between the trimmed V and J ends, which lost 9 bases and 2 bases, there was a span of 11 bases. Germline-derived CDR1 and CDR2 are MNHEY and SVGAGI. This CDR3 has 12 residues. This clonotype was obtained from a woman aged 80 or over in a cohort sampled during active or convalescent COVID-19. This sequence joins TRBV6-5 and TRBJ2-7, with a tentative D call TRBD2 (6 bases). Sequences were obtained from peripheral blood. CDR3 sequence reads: CASSGGAYEQYF. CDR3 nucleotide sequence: TGTGCCAGTAGCGGAGGGGCCTACGAGCAGTACTTC.